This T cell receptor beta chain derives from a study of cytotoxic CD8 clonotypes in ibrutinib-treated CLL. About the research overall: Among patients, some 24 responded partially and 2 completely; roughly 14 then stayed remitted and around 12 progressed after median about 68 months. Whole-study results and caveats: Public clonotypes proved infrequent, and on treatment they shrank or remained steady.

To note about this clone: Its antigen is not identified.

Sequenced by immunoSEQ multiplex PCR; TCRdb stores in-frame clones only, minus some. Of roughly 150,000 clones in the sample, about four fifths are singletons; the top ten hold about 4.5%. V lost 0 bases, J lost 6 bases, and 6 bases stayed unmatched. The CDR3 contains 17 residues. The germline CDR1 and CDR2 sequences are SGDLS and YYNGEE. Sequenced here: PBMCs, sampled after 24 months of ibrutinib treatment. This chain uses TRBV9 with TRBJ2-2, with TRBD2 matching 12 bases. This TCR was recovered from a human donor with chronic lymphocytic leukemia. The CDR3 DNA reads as TGTGCCAGCAGCGTAGACCCCCTAGCGGGAGGGGCCGGGGAGCTGTTTTTT. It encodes CASSVDPLAGGAGELFF.